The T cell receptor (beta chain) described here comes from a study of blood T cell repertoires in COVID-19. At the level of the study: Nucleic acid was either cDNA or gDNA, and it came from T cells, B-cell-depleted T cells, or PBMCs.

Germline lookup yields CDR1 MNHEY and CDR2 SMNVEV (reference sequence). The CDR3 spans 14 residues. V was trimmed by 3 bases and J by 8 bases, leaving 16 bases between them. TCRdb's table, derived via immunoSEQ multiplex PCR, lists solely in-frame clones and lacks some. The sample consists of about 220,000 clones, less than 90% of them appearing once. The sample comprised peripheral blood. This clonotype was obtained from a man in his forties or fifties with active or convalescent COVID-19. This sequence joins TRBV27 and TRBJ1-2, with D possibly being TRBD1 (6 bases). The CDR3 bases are TGTGCCAGCAGTTTCTCCGGCTGGACAGAGGGCTACACCTTC. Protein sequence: CASSFSGWTEGYTF.